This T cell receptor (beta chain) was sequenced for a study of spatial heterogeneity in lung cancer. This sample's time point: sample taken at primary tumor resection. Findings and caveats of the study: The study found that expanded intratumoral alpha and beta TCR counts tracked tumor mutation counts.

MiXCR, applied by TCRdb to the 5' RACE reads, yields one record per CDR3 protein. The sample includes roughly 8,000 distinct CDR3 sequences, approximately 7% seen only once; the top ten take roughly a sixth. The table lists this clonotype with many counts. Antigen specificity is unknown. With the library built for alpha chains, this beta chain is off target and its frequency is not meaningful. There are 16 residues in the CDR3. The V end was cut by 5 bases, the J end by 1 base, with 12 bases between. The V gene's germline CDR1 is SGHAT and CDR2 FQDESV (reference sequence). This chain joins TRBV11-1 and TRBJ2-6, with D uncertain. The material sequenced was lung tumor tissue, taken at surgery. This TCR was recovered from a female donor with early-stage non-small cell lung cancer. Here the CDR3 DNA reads TGTGCCAGCAGCGGGCGGACGGCGTCTGGGGCCAACGTCCTGACTTTC. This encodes CASSGRTASGANVLTF.